The sequence of this TCR beta chain was determined in a study of prognosis after radiotherapy for stage I lung cancer. Findings and caveats of the study: Patients with metastases reportedly showed TRBV and TRBJ gene usage that differed from patients without metastases.

Germline V lookup: CDR1 GTSNPN, CDR2 SVGIG (reference sequence). The CDR3 totals 15 residues. Genomic DNA was the source, and TCR beta CDR3 was amplified from it by two-round multiplex PCR. Specific primers for each TRBV and TRBJ gene were what first-round PCR used. TCRdb ran MiXCR on the multiplex PCR reads and lists one entry per CDR3 protein. The sample consists of approximately 30,000 distinct CDR3 sequences, around two fifths of them appearing once. Comments on this clonotype: Its specificity is not known. Compared with germline, one end of the junction differs, possibly owing to a read error.

The specimen comprised PBMCs, sampled before or after stereotactic body radiation therapy (not recorded which). The origin of this receptor is a donor aged 50 or older with non-small cell lung cancer. The rearrangement uses TRBV30 and TRBJ2-6, with a weak D call TRBD2 (6 bases). The CDR3 is CDWGTATSGANILTF. The CDR3 DNA follows: TGTGACTGGGGGACTGCCACCTCTGGGGCCAACATCCTGACTTTC.